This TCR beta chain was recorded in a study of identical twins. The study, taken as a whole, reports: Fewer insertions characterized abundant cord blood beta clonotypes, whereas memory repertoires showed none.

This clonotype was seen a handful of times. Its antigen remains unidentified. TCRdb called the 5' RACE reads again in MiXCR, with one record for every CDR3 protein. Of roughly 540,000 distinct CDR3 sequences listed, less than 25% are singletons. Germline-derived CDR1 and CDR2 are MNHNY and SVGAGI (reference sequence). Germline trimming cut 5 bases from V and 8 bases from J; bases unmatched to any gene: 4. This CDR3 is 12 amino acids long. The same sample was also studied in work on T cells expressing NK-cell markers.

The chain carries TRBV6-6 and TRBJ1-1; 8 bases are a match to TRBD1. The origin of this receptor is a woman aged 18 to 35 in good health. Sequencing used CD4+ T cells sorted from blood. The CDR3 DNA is TGTGCCAGCAGTCCAGGGGGCGCCGAAGCTTTCTTT. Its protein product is CASSPGGAEAFF.